These 20 T cell receptor beta chains were all obtained from the same sample, sequenced in a study of a mutant IDH1 vaccine in newly diagnosed glioma. Only in-frame clones appear in the TCRdb table, and some are missing; sequencing was by immunoSEQ multiplex PCR. Of 45,000 to 55,000 clones in the sample, 78% were seen once. These receptors have no identified antigens. Sample time point: week 5, during vaccination. Every vaccine dose comprised 300 ug of mutant IDH1 20-mer peptide plus topical imiquimod. Here the sequenced sample was PBMCs, taken from a glioma patient whose treatment included an IDH1 peptide vaccine. Receptor source: a woman aged 40 to 50 with glioma.

The chain is built from TRBV18 and TRBJ1-2, with a weak D call TRBD1 (5 bases). Germline loops: CDR1 KGHSH, CDR2 LQKENI. The V gene lost 2 bases and the J gene lost 6 bases, with 13 bases spanning the gap. The CDR3 totals 14 residues. CDR3 amino acids: CASSPKDTGHGYTF. In DNA, the CDR3 is TGTGCCAGCTCACCAAAGGACACGGGCCATGGCTACACCTTC.

V and J are TRBV7-2 and TRBJ1-1; 7 nucleotides agree with TRBD1. Germline values: CDR1 SGHTA, CDR2 FQGNSA. V shed 5 bases, J shed 3 bases, and the junction held 9 bases outside the gene matches. The CDR3 runs to 15 residues. The CDR3 here is CASSPDRAPYTEAFF. CDR3 in DNA: TGTGCCAGCAGCCCCGACAGGGCTCCTTACACTGAAGCTTTCTTT. Using reference TRBV7-2 and TRBJ1-1 for the parts outside the CDR3, the full variable domain is GAGVSQSPSNKVTEKGKDVELRCDPISGHTALYWYRQSLGQGLEFLIYFQGNSAPDKSGLPSDRFSAERTGGSVSTLTIQRTQQEDSAVYLCASSPDRAPYTEAFFGQGTRLTVV.

The chain combines TRBV5-1 with TRBJ2-3; 8 bases match TRBD2. The CDR3 runs to 16 residues. The V and J ends lost 5 bases and 1 base, in that order; junction bases with no gene match: 9. Germline V CDR1 and CDR2: SGHRS, YFSETQ. CDR3 bases: TGCGCCAGCAGTAATCCCTCGCGGGGGGGCACAGATACGCAGTATTTT. Its protein is CASSNPSRGGTDTQYF.

This chain joins TRBV5-6 and TRBJ1-2, with TRBD1 matching 7 bases. Germline V gives CDR1 SGHDT, CDR2 YYEEEE. V shed 1 base, J shed 1 base, and the junction held 7 bases outside the gene matches. The CDR3 has 16 amino acids. CDR3 coding DNA: TGTGCCAGCAGCTTGTGGGACAGAGAGTTTAACTATGGCTACACCTTC. Amino acids: CASSLWDREFNYGYTF.

This clone was detected only a few times. The chain carries TRBV2 and TRBJ1-1, with a weak D call TRBD1 (6 bases). V dropped 7 bases and J dropped 1 base, with 10 bases sitting between them. The CDR3 is made up of 13 amino acids. The germline V gene encodes CDR1 SNHLY and CDR2 FYNNEI. The CDR3 is CASNRDKNTEAFF. CDR3 DNA: TGTGCCAGCAACCGGGACAAGAACACTGAAGCTTTCTTT.

CDR3 nucleotide sequence: TGTGCCAGCTCACCGGGACAGGGAACCAAGACCCAGTACTTC. It yields the protein CASSPGQGTKTQYF. The chain recombines TRBV18 with TRBJ2-5; 9 bases align to TRBD1. CDR1 and CDR2 (germline): KGHSH, LQKENI. This CDR3 spans 14 amino acids. The J segment lost 6 bases and the V segment lost 3 bases, leaving 5 bases of the junction unmatched.

This clone was detected only once. The CDR3 sequence: CASSLEPRPGREAFF. DNA for the CDR3: TGTGCCAGCAGCTTAGAACCGAGGCCAGGTAGGGAAGCTTTCTTT. The chain couples TRBV7-2 to TRBJ1-1, with D uncertain. Per germline, CDR1 SGHTA and CDR2 FQGNSA. CDR3 size: 15 residues. Trimming pared 1 base from V and 8 bases from J, leaving 17 bases between.

The chain recombines TRBV18 with TRBJ2-5, with D possibly matching TRBD2 (5 bases). CDR1 and CDR2 from the germline V gene are KGHSH and LQKENI. The CDR3 extends over 13 amino acids. Between the trimmed V and J ends, which lost 3 bases and 5 bases, there was a span of 10 bases. CDR3 loop: CASSPGLRETQYF. CDR3 DNA: TGTGCCAGCTCACCCGGACTGCGGGAGACCCAGTACTTC. The entire variable domain, with the rest obtained from reference TRBV18 and TRBJ2-5, is as follows: NAGVMQNPRHLVRRRGQEARLRCSPMKGHSHVYWYRQLPEEGLKFMVYLQKENIIDESGMPKERFSAEFPKEGPSILRIQQVVRGDSAAYFCASSPGLRETQYFGPGTRLLVL.

The J gene is TRBJ2-7, the V gene TRBV7-2, with TRBD1 matching 9 bases. The V and J ends lost 1 base and 1 base, in that order; junction bases with no gene match: 5. The CDR3 sequence is 16 residues long. The germline gives CDR1 SGHTA, CDR2 FQGNSA. Here the CDR3 reads CASSLGFGTGSYEQYF. The DNA for the CDR3 is TGTGCCAGCAGCTTAGGTTTTGGGACAGGGTCCTACGAGCAGTACTTC.

The chain employs TRBV5-6 and TRBJ1-2; D unresolved. V was cut by 6 bases and J by 8 bases, with 17 bases left in between. The CDR3 length is 13 residues. From germline, CDR1 is SGHDT and CDR2 YYEEEE. In DNA form, the CDR3 reads TGTGCCAGCACCCCCCGCCAGAAAGAAGGCTACACCTTC. Translated: CASTPRQKEGYTF.

This clone has only a few counts. This sequence joins TRBV5-1 and TRBJ1-2; 9 bases match TRBD1. The germline V gene has CDR1 SGHRS and CDR2 YFSETQ. The CDR3 has 16 amino acids. J lost 4 bases, V lost 1 base, and 8 bases had no gene match. CDR3 nucleotides: TGCGCCAGCAGCTTGTCAATGGGACAGGGAGGCTATGGCTACACCTTC. This codes for CASSLSMGQGGYGYTF.

The sample holds one count of this clone. The chain couples TRBV29-1 to TRBJ2-1; TRBD2 aligns across 10 bases. V trimming: 4 bases; J trimming: 6 bases; junction bases outside the gene matches: 3. The CDR3 has 13 residues. The germline V gene has CDR1 SQVTM and CDR2 ANQGSEA. This chain's CDR3 is CSVVAGGLNEQFF. The CDR3 region has the DNA TGCAGCGTTGTAGCGGGGGGTCTCAATGAGCAGTTCTTC.

The chain links TRBV6-5 to TRBJ1-1; D possibly corresponds to TRBD1 (5 bases). The CDR3 covers 14 residues. Trimming cost V 6 bases and J 11 bases, with 22 bases left between them. Looked up from germline, CDR1 is MNHEY and CDR2 is SVGAGI. The CDR3 DNA is TGTGCCAGCAGCACCGCCTCCGGGACCCGGGGGGCTTTCTTT. It encodes CASSTASGTRGAFF.

This rearrangement joins TRBV7-6 to TRBJ2-5; 10 nucleotides match TRBD2. The CDR3 contains 16 residues. Trimming cost V 4 bases and J 4 bases; bases outside gene matches: 9. Germline CDR1 and CDR2: SGHVS and FNYEAQ. CDR3 DNA sequence: TGTGCCAGCAGCTCCTCTAGCGGGGGCTGGGGAGAGACCCAGTACTTC. Amino acid sequence: CASSSSSGGWGETQYF.

Only one count was recorded for this clone. The chain employs TRBV7-6 and TRBJ2-2; D gene uncertain. Germline V gene sequence: CDR1 SGHVS, CDR2 FNYEAQ. Between the trimmed V and J ends, which lost 1 base and 0 bases, there was a span of 6 bases. This CDR3 comprises 15 residues. The CDR3 region is CASSLEAANTGELFF. The CDR3 DNA follows: TGTGCCAGCAGCTTAGAGGCGGCGAACACCGGGGAGCTGTTTTTT.

Only a few counts were recorded for this clone. V gene TRBV9 combines with J gene TRBJ2-2; D call uncertain. Germline V gene lookup returns CDR1 SGDLS and CDR2 YYNGEE. CDR3 length equals 13 residues. V lost 2 bases, J lost 5 bases, and 7 bases lay in between. CDR3 coding DNA: TGTGCCAGCAGCGTGGCGGAGACCGGGGAGCTGTTTTTT. It specifies CASSVAETGELFF.

V gene TRBV29-1 combines with J gene TRBJ1-4; TRBD1 matches at 9 bases. The CDR3 has 13 residues. Germline V CDR1 and CDR2: SQVTM, ANQGSEA. Losses at the gene ends were 6 bases for V and 4 bases for J; bases not matched to a gene: 3. CDR3 residues: CSVRTGDNEKLFF. CDR3 sequence (DNA): TGCAGCGTCCGGACAGGGGATAATGAAAAACTGTTTTTT.

The CDR3: CASSQDIGGELFF. The CDR3 coding sequence is TGTGCCAGCAGCCAAGATATCGGGGGTGAACTGTTTTTT. This chain connects TRBV14 to TRBJ1-4, with a weak D call TRBD1 (5 bases). Per germline, CDR1 SGHDN and CDR2 FVKESK. The length of the CDR3 is 13 residues. With 0 bases removed from V and 12 bases from J, the gap between germline ends came to 11 bases.

This sequence joins TRBV16 and TRBJ1-2; no reliable D call. The ends were cut back, 0 bases at V and 4 bases at J, with 6 bases in the middle. CDR1 and CDR2 from the germline V gene are KGHSY and FQNENV. The CDR3 length is 13 residues. CDR3 residues: CASSQSSSYGYTF. The CDR3 nucleotides are TGTGCCAGCAGCCAATCATCCAGCTATGGCTACACCTTC.

The gene calls are TRBV27 and TRBJ1-2, with 8 bases identical to TRBD1. Germline CDR1 reads MNHEY; CDR2 reads SMNVEV (reference sequence). The CDR3 sequence is 12 residues long. J was trimmed by 14 bases and V by 5 bases; bases with no gene match: 10. CDR3 amino acids: CASSPHGQGKTF. The CDR3 DNA reads as TGTGCCAGCAGTCCCCACGGACAGGGAAAGACCTTC.